This T cell receptor (beta chain) was obtained from a study of T cells in Graves' hyperthyroidism and ophthalmopathy (dated by TCRdb to between 2018 and 2020). Notes on the research overall: Peripheral blood samples were taken at initial diagnosis, before any treatment was given. TCR V-J signatures able to tell the groups apart were searched for in a discovery cohort of 95 or so patients, of whom around 42 had Graves' ophthalmopathy and around 57 had stable Graves' hyperthyroidism. In addition, the study compared T-cell repertoires in thyroid tissue and in blood from five or six Graves' hyperthyroidism patients. Whether ophthalmopathy could be predicted prospectively was tested in an independent validation cohort made up of approximately 19 hyperthyroidism patients plus 17 patients who later progressed to ophthalmopathy. After blood sampling, hyperthyroidism patients were treated with methimazole at a starting dose of 30 mg daily, and ophthalmopathy patients were treated with high-dose intravenous methylprednisolone. The 100 or so discovery patients were randomly divided into training and test sets at a 7:3 ratio. The paper describes TCR Vbeta CDR3 sequencing of 140 or so peripheral blood samples, made up of 43 ophthalmopathy patients, some 80 hyperthyroidism patients and about 17 progressor patients.

Results and caveats for the whole study, not just this receptor: Ophthalmopathy was separated from stable hyperthyroidism by a 13 V-J signature model, with around 90% sensitivity and around 81% specificity obtained in cross-validation and 80%/75% obtained in testing. In validation, progression to ophthalmopathy was predicted by the model with almost 71% sensitivity and about 72% specificity, a median of approximately 6.5 months before onset. Sample size was not statistically predetermined, and investigators were not blinded to group allocation. Blood samples also contained most of the expanded thyroid clonotypes (frequency above 0.001), which suggests that blood repertoires may reflect thyroid immune responses.

Note on this clonotype: Its antigen remains unidentified. A much larger clone lies a single base off, so this may be a read error.

The CDR3 sequence holds 17 residues, the cysteine and phenylalanine included. Just CDR3 DNA is preserved here, 51 bases in frame from base 1. From a lookup of the germline V gene, CDR1 and CDR2 are SGHTA and FQGNSA. In the ophthalmopathy patients, disease was moderately to severely active, with a Clinical Activity Score of 3 or more, a NOSPECS grade of 4 or more, and a duration of less than 3 months. Patients with uncontrolled infections, other autoimmune diseases, pregnancy or lactation were excluded. Diagnoses were based on clinical symptoms, serum thyroxine and TRAb, thyroid ultrasound and orbital computed tomography. PBMCs were separated from 7.5 to 10 ml of fresh peripheral blood using Ficoll-Paque density gradient centrifugation. Trizol reagent was used to extract total RNA, and RNA quality was then checked on an Agilent 2100 Bioanalyzer. The TCR beta CDR3 regions were amplified from RNA transcripts. For the first round of RT-PCR on the TCR CDR3, the HTBI primer set was used together with the Qiagen OneStep RT-PCR kit. Libraries were constructed in a second round of multiplex PCR, after which size selection and purification were performed. Libraries were sequenced paired-end with 100 bp reads on an Illumina HiSeq2000. The authors' analysis ran thus. SOAPnuke was used to process the raw data, throwing out any read that contained adapters or uncalled bases, had a mean Phred below 15, or lacked an exact constant-primer or identifier match. COPE v1.2.5 was used to merge the high-quality paired reads, and each unique nucleotide sequence was defined as a clonotype. Clonotypes were aligned to IMGT TRBV, TRBD and TRBJ reference segments using MiTCR v1.1. Only V-J combinations with frequency above 0.0001, covering about 99% of repertoires, were analysed. A TCS score was defined as the ratio between F50 (clonal expansion) and ExV (chaos), using BLOSUM62-based TCRdist between CDR3 peptides within each V-J. Welch's t-statistics and random forest reduced around 510 V-J features to 13, which were used in a naive Bayes classifier (R e1071). TCRdb applied fastp at Q25 and MiXCR to the public reads, then kept only in-frame beta chains. When rows share a CDR3 protein, they turn into one entry using the most common DNA and genes. The V and J calls shown here were made by TCRdb, not taken from the authors' results. Here the sample has under 550,000 distinct CDR3 sequences; approximately 20% occur a single time. Of the sample, about 50% falls within the top ten clones.

This sequence was found in a man in his forties with Graves' ophthalmopathy. The receptor chain draws on TRBV7-2 and TRBJ2-1; TRBD2 lines up with 12 middle nucleotides. Near its end, the DNA agrees better with TRBJ2-7, so the J call may be wrong. The sample taken for sequencing was blood. The CDR3 loop reads CASSFRASGGAYNEQYF. The sequenced DNA is TGTGCCAGCAGCTTTAGGGCTAGCGGGGGGGCCTACAATGAGCAGTACTTC.